The 4 T cell receptor beta chains in this list originate from one sample, sequenced in a study of CXCR3-negative and CXCR3-positive naive CD8 T cells. The libraries of TRB cDNA were constructed through 5' RACE using UMI labels. After re-calling the 5' RACE reads, TCRdb lists one entry per CDR3 protein, DNA absent. Its listing shows tens of thousands of distinct CDR3 sequences. The specimen sequenced was naive CXCR3- CD8+ T cells from blood. Specified subset: CD45RO-CCR7+CD27+CD95- naive CD8+ T cells lacking CXCR3 (TNR3-). The receptors were sampled from a human donor in good health. Some clones in this sample may be carry-over from other donors' samples.

The chain couples TRBV7-8 to TRBJ2-7; TCRdb lists TRBD1, though no DNA is available to test this call. CDR3 length: 19 residues. The germline V gene has CDR1 SGHVS and CDR2 FQNEAQ. The CDR3 protein is CASSLQLPDPPGVPYEQYF.

The chain employs TRBV11-2 and TRBJ2-1; absent DNA, TCRdb's TRBD2 call cannot be checked. This CDR3 has 15 amino acids. Germline V gene sequence: CDR1 SGHAT, CDR2 FQNNGV. CDR3 protein: CASRGGPAVHNEQFF.

This rearrangement joins TRBV5-4 to TRBJ2-7; TCRdb's D gene call, TRBD2, goes unchecked for lack of DNA. The V gene's germline CDR1 is SGHNT and CDR2 YYREEE (reference sequence). The CDR3 has 15 residues. CDR3 protein: CASSIASGSAYEQYF.

The chain carries TRBV7-6 and TRBJ2-3; TCRdb designates TRBD2, a call that cannot be tested without DNA. Germline CDR1 reads SGHVS; CDR2 reads FNYEAQ. The CDR3 is 12 residues long. CDR3 residues: CASGTRGDTQYF.